This T cell receptor (beta chain) was identified during a study of blood T cell repertoires in COVID-19 (dated by TCRdb to the early 2020s). For context, the study as a whole: Samples covering the acute and convalescent phases of COVID-19 were provided by collaborators in the United States, Italy and Spain. Subjects who had been exposed to COVID-19, were actively infected with it, or had recovered from it provided the deeply sampled blood TCRbeta repertoires that made up the dataset. The repertoires were made available in a free public database intended to serve as a resource for research on the immune response to SARS-CoV-2. Sample metadata almost always included a de-identified subject ID, COVID-19 status, age in years and sex. The material from the prospective study consisted of cDNA or gDNA derived from T cells, B-cell-depleted T cells, or PBMCs. The samples were drawn from two sources: the first 160 participants of the ongoing ImmuneRACE study, and 1,200 or so subjects contributed by 6 global collaborators. Where available, HLA class I and class II types were taken from metadata supplied by the sample provider and were not determined by assay-based typing. Summary of the overall study and its limitations: The quantity of clinical and demographic metadata differed by source and by participant and was supplied without curation.

Inclusive of the bounding cysteine and phenylalanine, the CDR3 is 15 residues long. Of all the DNA, just the CDR3 is kept, 45 bases in frame from base 1. CDR1 and CDR2 were assigned from the germline V gene as SGHTA and FQGTGA. After removal of 4 bases from V and 3 bases from J, the junction retains 3 bases not matched to a gene. Each collaborating institution followed its own protocols to collect whole blood in K2EDTA tubes. For TCRbeta analysis, collaborator samples were shipped as frozen whole blood, as isolated PBMCs, or as DNA extracted from either sample type. In regard to this clone: Its target antigen remains unknown. No much larger clone is present one base from it, and per-base qualities are unavailable.

TCRbeta CDR3 regions were amplified from genomic DNA by means of the immunoSEQ Assay, a bias-controlled multiplex PCR. Turning to the authors' computational methods: Nucleated cell counts per sample were estimated from amplification of reference gene primers within the assay. To quantify the absolute abundance of each unique TCRbeta CDR3 rearrangement, sequence reads were collapsed and filtered. For each sample, productive Simpson clonality was calculated by taking the square root of Simpson's diversity index across productive rearrangements. The clones in this table, taken by TCRdb from immuneACCESS, are in-frame only. Not every clone is retained; where verified, under half of the shortfall comes from an unresolved V gene, and the cause of the rest is unknown. V and J calls and clone size are copied from that table; D and trimming were computed from the DNA. In this sample the table shows about 400,000 clones, around 89% of which occur a single time. The top ten constitute 4% to 5.5% of the sample.

The rearrangement joined TRBV7-3 to TRBJ2-3, and 11 bases in between align with TRBD2. The source material was peripheral blood. This TCR came from a woman younger than 45 with acute or convalescent COVID-19. The CDR3 in this case is CASSSTSGGTDTQYF. The nucleotides read TGTGCCAGCAGCTCCACTAGCGGGGGTACAGATACGCAGTATTTT.